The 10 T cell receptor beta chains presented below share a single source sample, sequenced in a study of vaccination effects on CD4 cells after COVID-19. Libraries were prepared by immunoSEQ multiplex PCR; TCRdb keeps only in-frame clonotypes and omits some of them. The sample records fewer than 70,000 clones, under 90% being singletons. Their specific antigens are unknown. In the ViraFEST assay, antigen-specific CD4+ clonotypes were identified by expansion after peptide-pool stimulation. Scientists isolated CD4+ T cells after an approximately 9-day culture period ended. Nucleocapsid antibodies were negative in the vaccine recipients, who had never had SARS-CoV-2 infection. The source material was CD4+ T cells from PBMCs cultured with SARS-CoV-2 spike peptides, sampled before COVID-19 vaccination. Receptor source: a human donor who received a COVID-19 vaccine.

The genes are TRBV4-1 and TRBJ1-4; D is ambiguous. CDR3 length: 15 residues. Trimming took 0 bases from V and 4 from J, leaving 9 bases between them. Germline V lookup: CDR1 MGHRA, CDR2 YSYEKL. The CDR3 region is CASSQDRVVNEKLFF. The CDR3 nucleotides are TGCGCCAGCAGCCAAGACCGGGTAGTTAATGAAAAACTGTTTTTT.

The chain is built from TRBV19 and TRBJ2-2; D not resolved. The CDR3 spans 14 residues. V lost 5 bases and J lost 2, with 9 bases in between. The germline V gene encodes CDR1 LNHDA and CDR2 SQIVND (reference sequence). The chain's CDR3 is CASSYSRNTGELFF. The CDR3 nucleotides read TGTGCCAGTAGTTACAGTAGAAACACCGGGGAGCTGTTTTTT.

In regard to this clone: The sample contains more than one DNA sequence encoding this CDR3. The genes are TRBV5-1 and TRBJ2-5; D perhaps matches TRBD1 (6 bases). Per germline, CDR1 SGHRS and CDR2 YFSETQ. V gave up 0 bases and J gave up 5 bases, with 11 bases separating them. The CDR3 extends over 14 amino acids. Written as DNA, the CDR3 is TGCGCCAGCAGCTTGGGCCCAGGGGAGGAGACCCAGTACTTC. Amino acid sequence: CASSLGPGEETQYF.

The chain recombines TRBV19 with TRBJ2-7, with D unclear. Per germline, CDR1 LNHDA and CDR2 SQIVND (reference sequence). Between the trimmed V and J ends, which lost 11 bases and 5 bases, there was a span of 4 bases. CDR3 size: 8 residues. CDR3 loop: CARHEQYV. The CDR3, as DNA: TGTGCCCGCCACGAGCAGTACGTC.

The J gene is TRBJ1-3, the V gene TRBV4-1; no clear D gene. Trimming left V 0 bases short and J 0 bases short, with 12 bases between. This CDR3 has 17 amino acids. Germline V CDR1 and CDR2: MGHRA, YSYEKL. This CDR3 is CASSQDRGRSSGNTIYF. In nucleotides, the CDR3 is TGCGCCAGCAGCCAAGATAGAGGGCGGAGCTCTGGAAACACCATATATTTT.

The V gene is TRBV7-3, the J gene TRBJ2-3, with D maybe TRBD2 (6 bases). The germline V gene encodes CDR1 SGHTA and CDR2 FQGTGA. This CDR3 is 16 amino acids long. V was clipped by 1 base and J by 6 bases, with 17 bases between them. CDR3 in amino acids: CASSLRGGGGRDTQYF. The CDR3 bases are TGTGCCAGCAGCTTAAGGGGAGGCGGTGGTAGGGATACGCAGTATTTT.

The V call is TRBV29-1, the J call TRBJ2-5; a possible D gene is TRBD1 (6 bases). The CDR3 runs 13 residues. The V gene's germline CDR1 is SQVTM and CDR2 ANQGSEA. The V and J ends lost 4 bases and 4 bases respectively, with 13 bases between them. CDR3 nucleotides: TGCAGCGTTGGGGTACAGGGCGGAGAGACCCAGTACTTC. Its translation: CSVGVQGGETQYF.

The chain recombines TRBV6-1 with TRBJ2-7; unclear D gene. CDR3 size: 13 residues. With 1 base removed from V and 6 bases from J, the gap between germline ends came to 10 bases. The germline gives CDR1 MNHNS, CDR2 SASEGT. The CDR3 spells CASSEVGPSEQYV. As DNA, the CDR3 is TGTGCCAGCAGTGAAGTCGGCCCAAGCGAGCAGTACGTC.

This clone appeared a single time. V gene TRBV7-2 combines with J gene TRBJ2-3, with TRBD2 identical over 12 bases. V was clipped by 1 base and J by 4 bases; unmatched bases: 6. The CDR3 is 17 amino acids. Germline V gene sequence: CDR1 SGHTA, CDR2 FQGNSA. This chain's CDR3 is CASSLGPSGGVADTQYF. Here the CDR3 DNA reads TGTGCCAGCAGCTTAGGTCCTAGCGGGGGGGTCGCAGATACGCAGTATTTT.

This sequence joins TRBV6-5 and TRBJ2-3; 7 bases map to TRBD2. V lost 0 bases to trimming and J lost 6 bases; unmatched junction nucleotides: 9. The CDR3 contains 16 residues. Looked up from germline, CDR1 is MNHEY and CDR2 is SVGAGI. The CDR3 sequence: CASSYSLATLVDTQYF. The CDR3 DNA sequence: TGTGCCAGCAGTTACTCACTAGCGACCCTTGTGGATACGCAGTATTTT.